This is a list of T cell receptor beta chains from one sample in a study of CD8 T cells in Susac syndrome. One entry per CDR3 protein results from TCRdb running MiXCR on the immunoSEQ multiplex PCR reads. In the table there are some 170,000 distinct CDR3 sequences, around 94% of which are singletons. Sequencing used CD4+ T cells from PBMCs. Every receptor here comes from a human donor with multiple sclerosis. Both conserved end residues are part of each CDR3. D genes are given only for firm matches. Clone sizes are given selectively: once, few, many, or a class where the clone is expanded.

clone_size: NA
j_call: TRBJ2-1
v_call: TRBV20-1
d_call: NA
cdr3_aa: CSARGGSAKSEQFF
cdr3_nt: TGCAGTGCGAGAGGGGGTAGCGCGAAGTCGGAGCAGTTCTTC

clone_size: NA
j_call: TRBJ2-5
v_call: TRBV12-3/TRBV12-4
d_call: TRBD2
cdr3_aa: CASTSGTSNKETQYF
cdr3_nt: TGTGCCAGCACCTCGGGGACTAGCAATAAAGAGACCCAGTACTTC

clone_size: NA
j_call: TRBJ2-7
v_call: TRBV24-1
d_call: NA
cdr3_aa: CATSDARGSEQYF
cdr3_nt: TGTGCCACCAGTGATGCCAGGGGAAGCGAGCAGTACTTC

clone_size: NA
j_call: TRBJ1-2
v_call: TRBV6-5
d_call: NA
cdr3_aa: CASSYRGKGYTF
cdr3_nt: TGTGCCAGCAGTTACAGGGGGAAGGGCTACACCTTC

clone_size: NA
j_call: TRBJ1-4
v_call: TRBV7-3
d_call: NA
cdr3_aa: CASRRLGLSNEKLFF
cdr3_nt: TGTGCCAGCAGGCGCCTGGGACTGAGTAATGAAAAACTGTTTTTT

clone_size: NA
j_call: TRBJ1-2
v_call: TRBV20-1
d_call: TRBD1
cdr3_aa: CSARPAGGNYGYTF
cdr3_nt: TGCAGTGCCCGCCCTGCAGGGGGCAACTATGGCTACACCTTC

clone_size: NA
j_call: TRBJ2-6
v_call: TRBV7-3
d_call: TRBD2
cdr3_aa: CASRNQLAGATLTSGANVLTF
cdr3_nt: TGTGCCAGCAGGAATCAACTAGCGGGAGCTACCCTCACCTCTGGGGCCAACGTCCTGACTTTC

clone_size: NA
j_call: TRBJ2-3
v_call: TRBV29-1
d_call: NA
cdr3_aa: CSVGEAASTDTQYF
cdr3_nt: TGCAGCGTTGGGGAAGCGGCTAGCACAGATACGCAGTATTTT

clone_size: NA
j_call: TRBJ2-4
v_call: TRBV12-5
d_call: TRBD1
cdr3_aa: CASGLGQGIAKNIQYF
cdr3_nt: TGTGCTAGTGGTTTGGGACAGGGGATAGCCAAAAACATTCAGTACTTC

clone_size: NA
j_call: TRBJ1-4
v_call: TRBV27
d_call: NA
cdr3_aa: CASRGHATNEKLFF
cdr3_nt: TGTGCCAGCAGGGGACATGCAACTAATGAAAAACTGTTTTTT

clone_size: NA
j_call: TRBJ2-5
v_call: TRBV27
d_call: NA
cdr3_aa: CASSPVSQETQYF
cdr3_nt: TGTGCCAGCAGTCCCGTCTCCCAAGAGACCCAGTACTTC

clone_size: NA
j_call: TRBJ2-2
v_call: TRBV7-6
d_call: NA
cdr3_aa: CASSARGGSNTGELFF
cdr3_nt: TGTGCCAGCAGCGCCCGAGGCGGCTCGAACACCGGGGAGCTGTTTTTT

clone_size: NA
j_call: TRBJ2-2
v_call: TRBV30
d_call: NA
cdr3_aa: CAWRLPGLDTGELFF
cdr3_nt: TGTGCCTGGAGACTACCGGGACTGGACACCGGGGAGCTGTTTTTT

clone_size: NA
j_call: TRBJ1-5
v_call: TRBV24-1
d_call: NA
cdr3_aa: CATSDGTGSQPQHF
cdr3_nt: TGTGCCACCAGTGACGGAACGGGCAGTCAGCCCCAGCATTTT

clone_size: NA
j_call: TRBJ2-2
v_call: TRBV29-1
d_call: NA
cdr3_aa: CSVLRPVANTGELFF
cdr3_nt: TGCAGCGTTCTGAGGCCTGTTGCGAACACCGGGGAGCTGTTTTTT

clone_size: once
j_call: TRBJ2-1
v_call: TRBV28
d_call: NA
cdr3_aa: CASTLDRYSYNEQFF
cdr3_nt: TGTGCCAGCACCCTGGACCGGTACTCCTACAATGAGCAGTTCTTC

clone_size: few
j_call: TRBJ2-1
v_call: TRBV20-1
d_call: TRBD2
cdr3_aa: CSASSGRGYNEQFF
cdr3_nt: TGCAGTGCTTCTAGCGGGAGGGGCTACAATGAGCAGTTCTTC

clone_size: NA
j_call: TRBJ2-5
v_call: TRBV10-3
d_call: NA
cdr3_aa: CAISEQLQETQYF
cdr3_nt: TGTGCCATCAGTGAGCAGCTGCAAGAGACCCAGTACTTC

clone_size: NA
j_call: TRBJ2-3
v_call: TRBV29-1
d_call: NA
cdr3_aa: CSVAGPDTQYF
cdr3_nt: TGCAGCGTTGCCGGGCCAGATACGCAGTATTTT

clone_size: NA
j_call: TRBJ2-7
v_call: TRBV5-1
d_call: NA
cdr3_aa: CASSLEQEQYF
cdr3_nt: TGCGCCAGCAGCCTCGAACAAGAACAGTACTTC

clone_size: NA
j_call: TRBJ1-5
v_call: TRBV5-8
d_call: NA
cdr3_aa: CASSPRGALQPQHF
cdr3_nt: TGTGCCAGCAGCCCTCGAGGAGCCCTCCAGCCCCAGCATTTT

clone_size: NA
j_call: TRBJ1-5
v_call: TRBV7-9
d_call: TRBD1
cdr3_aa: CASSSDRAGNQPQHF
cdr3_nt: TGTGCCAGCAGCTCGGACAGGGCGGGGAATCAGCCCCAGCATTTT

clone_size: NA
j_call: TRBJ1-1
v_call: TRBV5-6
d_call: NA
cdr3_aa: CASSRSGGLGREAFF
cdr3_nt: TGTGCCAGCAGCCGGAGCGGGGGGCTCGGCAGAGAAGCTTTCTTT

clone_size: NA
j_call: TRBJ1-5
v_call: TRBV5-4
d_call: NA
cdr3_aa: CASSLGGDYSNQPQHF
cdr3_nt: TGTGCCAGCAGCTTGGGTGGGGACTATAGCAATCAGCCCCAGCATTTT

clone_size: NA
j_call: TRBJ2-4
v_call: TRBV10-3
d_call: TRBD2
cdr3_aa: CAISEFVATSVENIQYF
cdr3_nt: TGTGCCATCAGTGAGTTTGTGGCGACTAGCGTAGAAAACATTCAGTACTTC

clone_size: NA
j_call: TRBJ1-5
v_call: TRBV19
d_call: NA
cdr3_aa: CASSVSGAGSQPQHF
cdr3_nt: TGTGCCAGTAGTGTTTCAGGGGCGGGTAGTCAGCCCCAGCATTTT

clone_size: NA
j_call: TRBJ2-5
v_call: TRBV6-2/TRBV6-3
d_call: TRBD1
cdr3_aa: CASRKSGQGRTQYF
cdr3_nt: TGTGCCAGCAGAAAGAGCGGACAGGGCCGGACCCAGTACTTC

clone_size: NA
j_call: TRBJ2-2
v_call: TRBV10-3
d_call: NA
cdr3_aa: CAISDRTDGELFF
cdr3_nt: TGTGCCATCAGTGACCGGACGGACGGGGAGCTGTTTTTT

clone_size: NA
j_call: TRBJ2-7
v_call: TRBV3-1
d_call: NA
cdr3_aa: CASSQGGQKGAF
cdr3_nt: TGTGCCAGCAGCCAGGGAGGACAGAAAGGAGCCTTC

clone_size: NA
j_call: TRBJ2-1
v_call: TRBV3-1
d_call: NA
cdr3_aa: CASSQGGHDNNEQFF
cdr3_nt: TGTGCCAGCAGCCAAGGCGGGCACGATAACAATGAGCAGTTCTTC

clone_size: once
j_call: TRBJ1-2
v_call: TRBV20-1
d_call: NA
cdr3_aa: CSASFIQGGGYTF
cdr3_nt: TGCAGTGCTAGCTTCATACAGGGAGGAGGCTACACCTTC

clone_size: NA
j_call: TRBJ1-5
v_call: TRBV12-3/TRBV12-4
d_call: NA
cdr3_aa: CASGLAQTENQPQHF
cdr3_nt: TGTGCCAGCGGGTTGGCGCAAACAGAGAATCAGCCCCAGCATTTT

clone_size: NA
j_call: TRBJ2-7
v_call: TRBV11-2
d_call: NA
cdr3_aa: CASSFRDPGYEQYF
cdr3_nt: TGTGCCAGCAGTTTCCGGGACCCAGGTTACGAGCAGTACTTC

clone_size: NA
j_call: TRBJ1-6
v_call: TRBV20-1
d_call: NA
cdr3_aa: CSASAGADSPLHF
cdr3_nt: TGCAGTGCTAGTGCAGGGGCGGATTCACCCCTCCACTTT

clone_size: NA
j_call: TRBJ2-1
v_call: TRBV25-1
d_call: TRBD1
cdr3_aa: CASSRSTGGLYNEQFF
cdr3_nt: TGTGCCAGCAGTCGCTCCACAGGGGGCCTCTACAATGAGCAGTTCTTC

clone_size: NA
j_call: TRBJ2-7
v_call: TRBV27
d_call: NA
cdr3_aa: CASSPTGLSYEQYF
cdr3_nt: TGTGCCAGCAGTCCCACGGGACTCAGCTACGAGCAGTACTTC

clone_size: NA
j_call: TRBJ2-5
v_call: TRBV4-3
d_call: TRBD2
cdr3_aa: CASSQEFWAAGEETQYF
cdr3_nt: TGCGCCAGCAGCCAAGAGTTTTGGGCAGCGGGGGAAGAGACCCAGTACTTC

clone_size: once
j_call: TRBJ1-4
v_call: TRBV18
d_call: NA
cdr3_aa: CASSPGTANEKLFF
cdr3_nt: TGTGCCAGCTCGCCCGGGACGGCGAATGAAAAACTGTTTTTT

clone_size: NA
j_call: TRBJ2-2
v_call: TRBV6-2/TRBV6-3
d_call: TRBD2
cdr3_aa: CASRASGKQGELFF
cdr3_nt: TGTGCCAGCAGGGCTAGCGGGAAACAAGGGGAGCTGTTTTTT

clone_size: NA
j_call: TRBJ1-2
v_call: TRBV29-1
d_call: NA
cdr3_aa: CSVESTGYGYTF
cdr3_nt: TGCAGCGTTGAAAGCACAGGGTACGGCTACACCTTC

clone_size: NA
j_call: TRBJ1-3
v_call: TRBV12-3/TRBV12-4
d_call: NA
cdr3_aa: CATSRGGAGNTIYF
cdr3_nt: TGTGCCACCTCCCGGGGAGGGGCTGGAAACACCATATATTTT

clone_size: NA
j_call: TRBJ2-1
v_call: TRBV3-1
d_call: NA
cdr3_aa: CASSLSTDEQFF
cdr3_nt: TGTGCCAGCAGCCTTTCTACGGATGAGCAGTTCTTC

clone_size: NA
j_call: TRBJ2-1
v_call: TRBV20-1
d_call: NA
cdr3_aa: CSARDYRSYNEQFF
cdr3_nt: TGCAGTGCTAGGGACTACCGATCCTACAATGAGCAGTTCTTC

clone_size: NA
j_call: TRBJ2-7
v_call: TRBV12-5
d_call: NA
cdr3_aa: CASAKHYEQYF
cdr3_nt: TGTGCTAGTGCGAAGCACTACGAGCAGTACTTC

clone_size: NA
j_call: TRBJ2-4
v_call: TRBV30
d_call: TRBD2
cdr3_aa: CAWSVGGSRGIQYF
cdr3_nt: TGTGCCTGGAGTGTCGGCGGGAGCCGAGGCATTCAGTACTTC

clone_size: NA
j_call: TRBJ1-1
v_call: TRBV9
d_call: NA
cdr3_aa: CASSVGPVLSEKAFF
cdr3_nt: TGTGCCAGCAGCGTAGGTCCGGTATTAAGTGAAAAAGCTTTCTTT

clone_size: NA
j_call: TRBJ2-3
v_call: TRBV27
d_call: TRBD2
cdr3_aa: CASSSGTSDTQYF
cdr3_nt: TGTGCCAGCAGTAGCGGGACCTCAGATACGCAGTATTTT

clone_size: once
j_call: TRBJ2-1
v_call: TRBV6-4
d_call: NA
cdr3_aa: CASSDFPAGYNEQFF
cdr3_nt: TGTGCCAGCAGTGACTTTCCAGCGGGTTACAATGAGCAGTTCTTC

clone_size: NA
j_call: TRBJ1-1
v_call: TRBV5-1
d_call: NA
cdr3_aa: CASSQTPLGINEAFF
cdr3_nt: TGCGCCAGCAGCCAGACTCCTTTAGGGATAAATGAAGCTTTCTTT

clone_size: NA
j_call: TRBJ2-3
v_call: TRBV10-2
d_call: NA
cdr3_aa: CASSEWTDTQYF
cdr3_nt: TGCGCCAGCAGTGAGTGGACAGATACGCAGTATTTT

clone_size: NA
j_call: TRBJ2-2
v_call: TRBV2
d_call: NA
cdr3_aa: CASSEGRTGELFF
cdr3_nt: TGTGCCAGCAGTGAAGGGAGGACCGGGGAGCTGTTTTTT

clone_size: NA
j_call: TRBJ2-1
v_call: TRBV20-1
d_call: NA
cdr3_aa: CSARVGGNEQFF
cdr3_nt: TGCAGTGCTAGAGTAGGGGGCAATGAGCAGTTCTTC